Below, 9 T cell receptor beta chains from the same sample are listed, as sequenced in a study of shared clonotypes between healthy human individuals. Using immunoSEQ multiplex PCR, the repertoire was profiled, and TCRdb retains in-frame clones only, with some absent. The table has some 380,000 clones, about 96% seen once; the top ten hold about 0.32%. The sequencing sample was made of memory CD8+ T cells sorted from blood. Subset defined: CD45RO+ cells pooled with CCR7-negative TemRA cells. These receptor sequences come from a man aged 25 to 45 in good health.

A word on this clone: This CDR3 is also generated by other DNA sequences in the sample. J is TRBJ2-3 and V is TRBV6-5, with 10 bases fitting TRBD2. Trimming took 6 bases from V and 3 from J; bases not matched to a gene: 3. The germline V gene encodes CDR1 MNHEY and CDR2 SVGAGI. This CDR3 has 14 residues. CDR3 nucleotides: TGTGCCAGCAGCCTAGCGGGAGCAACAGATACGCAGTATTTT. Protein sequence: CASSLAGATDTQYF.

The chain recombines TRBV20-1 with TRBJ1-1; D perhaps matches TRBD1 (5 bases). CDR3 length: 11 amino acids. Deletions cut 3 bases from V and 5 bases from J, with 7 bases between. Germline lookup yields CDR1 DFQATT and CDR2 SNEGSKA (reference sequence). The CDR3 here is CSARAGTEAFF. The DNA for the CDR3 is TGCAGTGCTAGGGCAGGGACTGAAGCTTTCTTT.

This chain links TRBV10-1 with TRBJ1-1, with D perhaps matching TRBD1 (5 bases). The CDR3 has 13 residues. Germline CDR1 is WNHNN and CDR2 is SYGVQD (reference sequence). The germline V and J ends were trimmed by 4 bases and 7 bases, with 13 bases remaining between them. The CDR3 protein is CASSAGDGDEAFF. For the CDR3, the DNA is TGCGCCAGCAGTGCCGGGGACGGGGATGAAGCTTTCTTT.

The chain joins TRBV4-2 to TRBJ2-2; tentative D call: TRBD1 (6 bases). This CDR3 is 15 amino acids long. V was pared by 1 base and J by 4 bases, with 10 bases between. Germline V CDR1 and CDR2: LGHNA, YNFKEQ. CDR3 loop: CASSQAGTSTGELFF. CDR3 bases: TGTGCCAGCAGCCAAGCCGGGACAAGCACCGGGGAGCTGTTTTTT.

The gene calls are TRBV5-5 and TRBJ1-1; no clear D gene. The V gene lost 5 bases and the J gene lost 1 base, with 12 bases spanning the gap. Germline lookup yields CDR1 SGHKS and CDR2 YYEKEE (reference sequence). The CDR3 is made up of 14 amino acids. The CDR3 DNA reads as TGTGCCAGCAGATTTTCGTGGGGGAACACTGAAGCTTTCTTT. Translating it yields CASRFSWGNTEAFF.

This clone was seen a single time. The chain joins TRBV7-5 to TRBJ2-3; the table assigns TRBD2, which was not confirmed against the DNA. TRBV7-5 is a known pseudogene. CDR3 length: 13 amino acids. CDR3 region: CARGQSGTDTQYF. The CDR3 DNA sequence: TGTGCCCGAGGCCAGTCCGGCACAGATACGCAGTATTTT.

The chain combines TRBV18 with TRBJ2-1; 7 bases align to TRBD2. The germline V gene has CDR1 KGHSH and CDR2 LQKENI. The CDR3 consists of 16 residues. V dropped 2 bases and J dropped 5; count of bases not matched to a gene: 9. This CDR3 reads CASSPNEASGNNEQFF. CDR3 DNA sequence: TGTGCCAGCTCACCAAATGAGGCTAGCGGAAACAATGAGCAGTTCTTC.

The chain carries TRBV18 and TRBJ2-1; 9 positions agree with TRBD1. V lost 3 bases to trimming and J lost 2 bases; unmatched junction nucleotides: 2. Germline loops: CDR1 KGHSH, CDR2 LQKENI. The CDR3 has 15 amino acids. The CDR3 reads CASSPRQGAYNEQFF. The CDR3 DNA sequence: TGTGCCAGCTCACCCCGACAGGGGGCCTACAATGAGCAGTTCTTC.

The chain is built from TRBV9 and TRBJ2-3; 10 positions agree with TRBD2. J gave up 6 bases and V 0 bases, and 13 bases lay outside the gene matches. Per germline, CDR1 SGDLS and CDR2 YYNGEE. This CDR3 spans 18 amino acids. The CDR3 protein is CASSVAGASGSFLDTQYF. CDR3 nucleotide sequence: TGTGCCAGCAGCGTAGCTGGGGCTAGCGGGAGTTTTTTGGATACGCAGTATTTT.